The 5 T cell receptor beta chains below come from one sample, sequenced in a study of regulatory T cells. Amplification used 52 TRBV primers and 13 TRBJ primers. The method was immunoSEQ multiplex PCR; TCRdb's version includes in-frame clones alone and lacks a portion of them. The sample holds tens of thousands of clones; roughly 88% are singletons and the top ten take 1.3%. Study outcomes and limitations: In CD3G-deficient patients, conventional CD4+ T cells were enriched for hydrophobic CDR3 residues at positions 6 and 7.

These receptors have no known antigen. What was sequenced was conventional CD4+ T cells sorted from blood. The source is a child between 5 and 17 years old with CD3G deficiency.

The chain has TRBV5-1 and TRBJ2-3; TRBD2 aligns across 10 bases. The CDR3 length is 15 residues. Germline V gives CDR1 SGHRS, CDR2 YFSETQ. V lost 4 bases, J lost 8 bases, and 10 bases stayed unmatched. CDR3 region: CASSPLAGQGGTQYF. The CDR3 DNA sequence: TGCGCCAGCAGCCCACTAGCGGGACAAGGGGGTACGCAGTATTTT.

The chain couples TRBV5-1 to TRBJ2-5; weak D call: TRBD2 (5 bases). From germline, CDR1 is SGHRS and CDR2 YFSETQ. The CDR3 contains 15 residues. V gave up 1 base and J gave up 1 base, with 11 bases separating them. DNA of the CDR3: TGCGCCAGCAGCTTGCTGCCCCGGGGCCAAGAGACCCAGTACTTC. This sequence encodes CASSLLPRGQETQYF.

This clone was picked up a small number of times. The rearrangement joins TRBV28 to TRBJ1-5; possible D gene TRBD1, 5 bases. V was trimmed by 3 bases and J by 5 bases, leaving 11 bases between them. The CDR3 totals 14 residues. Germline CDR1 is MDHEN and CDR2 is SYDVKM. As DNA, the CDR3 is TGTGCCAGCAGTTTTATTCGCAGGGATCAGCCCCAGCATTTT. This translates into CASSFIRRDQPQHF.

The rearrangement links TRBV6-1 to TRBJ2-7; D uncertain. There are 13 residues in the CDR3. V shed 1 base and J shed 3 bases, with 7 bases lying between them. The germline V gene has CDR1 MNHNS and CDR2 SASEGT. CDR3 sequence: CASSEGGHYEQYF. DNA for the CDR3: TGTGCCAGCAGTGAAGGTGGGCACTACGAGCAGTACTTC.

This clone was detected only a few times. J is TRBJ2-7 and V is TRBV5-1, with 12 positions matching TRBD1. The length of the CDR3 is 16 residues. Germline-derived CDR1 and CDR2 are SGHRS and YFSETQ. Trimming cost V 0 bases and J 7 bases; bases outside gene matches: 8. The CDR3 coding sequence is TGCGCCAGCAGCTTGGATTGGGGACAGGGGGCGCGTGAGCAGTACTTC. Translating gives CASSLDWGQGAREQYF.